This T cell receptor (beta chain) was captured in a study of cytomegalovirus exposure and HLA in healthy donors. Study outcomes and limitations: Usually a TCR sequence was rare, but some public TCRs were found in many donors.

Of note for this clone: The antigen remains unidentified.

The PCR was carried out with 60 Vbeta primers and 13 Jbeta primers. Only in-frame clones appear in the TCRdb table, and some are missing; sequencing was by immunoSEQ multiplex PCR. The sample includes 100,000 or so clones, over 70% of them seen just once. Sequencing was done on a sample of PBMCs. The TCR originated in a man aged 45 to 65 in good health and CMV-seronegative.

The CDR3 DNA sequence: TGTGCCAGCAGCTTTATCAGCGGGGGAGGCGCGAAGACCCAGTACTTC. Its protein product is CASSFISGGGAKTQYF. This rearrangement joins TRBV5-6 to TRBJ2-5; 8 nucleotides align to TRBD2. This CDR3 is built from 16 residues. The trim removed 2 bases at V and 6 bases at J, leaving 12 bases unmatched. The germline gives CDR1 SGHDT, CDR2 YYEEEE.